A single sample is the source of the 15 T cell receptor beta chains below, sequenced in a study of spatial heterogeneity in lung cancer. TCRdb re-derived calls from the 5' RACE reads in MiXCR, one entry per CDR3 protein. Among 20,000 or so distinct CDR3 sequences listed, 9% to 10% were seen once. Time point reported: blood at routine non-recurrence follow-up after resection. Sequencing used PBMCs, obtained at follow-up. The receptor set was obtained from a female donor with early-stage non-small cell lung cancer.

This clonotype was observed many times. The CDR3 DNA is TGTGCCAGCAGCTTAGGTGTACCAGGAGTCTTTACAGGAGAGAACACTGAAGCTTTCTTT. It encodes CASSLGVPGVFTGENTEAFF. The chain carries TRBV7-9 and TRBJ1-1, with a possible D match to TRBD1 (5 bases). Germline CDR1 SEHNR, CDR2 FQNEAQ (reference sequence). CDR3 length: 20 residues. V was trimmed by 1 base and J by 1 base, leaving 25 bases between them.

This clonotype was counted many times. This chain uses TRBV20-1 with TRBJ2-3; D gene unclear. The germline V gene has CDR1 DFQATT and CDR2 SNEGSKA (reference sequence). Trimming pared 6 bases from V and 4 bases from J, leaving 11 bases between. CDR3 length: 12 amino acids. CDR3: CSAHSAADTQYF. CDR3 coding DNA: TGCAGTGCCCACAGCGCTGCAGATACGCAGTATTTT.

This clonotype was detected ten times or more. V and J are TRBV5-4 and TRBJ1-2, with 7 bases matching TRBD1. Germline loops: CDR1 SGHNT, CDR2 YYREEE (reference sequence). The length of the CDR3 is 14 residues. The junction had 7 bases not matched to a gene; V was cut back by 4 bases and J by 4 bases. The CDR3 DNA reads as TGTGCCAGCAGCCCGAGGGACAGAGGCTATGGCTACACCTTC. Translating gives CASSPRDRGYGYTF.

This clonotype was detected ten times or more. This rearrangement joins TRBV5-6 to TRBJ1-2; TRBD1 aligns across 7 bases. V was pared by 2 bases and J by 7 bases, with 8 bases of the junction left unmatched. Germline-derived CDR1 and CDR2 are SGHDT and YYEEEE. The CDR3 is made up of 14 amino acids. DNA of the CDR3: TGTGCCAGCAGCTTTACAAACAGGGGCGGTGGCTACACCTTC. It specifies CASSFTNRGGGYTF.

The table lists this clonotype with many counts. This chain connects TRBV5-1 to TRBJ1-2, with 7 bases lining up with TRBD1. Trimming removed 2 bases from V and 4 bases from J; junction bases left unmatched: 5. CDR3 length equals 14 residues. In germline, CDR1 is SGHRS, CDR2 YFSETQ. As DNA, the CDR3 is TGCGCCAGCAGCTTTGAAGGACAGGCCTATGGCTACACCTTC. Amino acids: CASSFEGQAYGYTF.

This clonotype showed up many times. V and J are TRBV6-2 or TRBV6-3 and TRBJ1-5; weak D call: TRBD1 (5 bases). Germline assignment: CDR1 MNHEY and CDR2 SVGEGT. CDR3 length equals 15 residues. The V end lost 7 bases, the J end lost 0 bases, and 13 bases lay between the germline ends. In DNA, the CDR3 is TGTGCCAGCAACCAAAACAGGCGTAGCAATCAGCCCCAGCATTTT. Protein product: CASNQNRRSNQPQHF.

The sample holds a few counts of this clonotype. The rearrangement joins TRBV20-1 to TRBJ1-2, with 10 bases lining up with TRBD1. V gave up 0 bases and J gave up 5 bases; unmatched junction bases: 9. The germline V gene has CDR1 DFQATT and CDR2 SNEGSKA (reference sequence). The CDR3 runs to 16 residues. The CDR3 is CSARDPRQGAMYGYTF. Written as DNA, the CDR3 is TGCAGTGCTAGAGATCCCCGACAGGGGGCTATGTATGGCTACACCTTC.

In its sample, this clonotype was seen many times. The CDR3 sequence is CASSSSFGETQYF. The CDR3 DNA follows: TGTGCCAGCAGCTCCTCCTTCGGCGAGACGCAGTATTTT. The V gene is TRBV7-2, the J gene TRBJ2-3; D is uncertain. V was pared by 4 bases and J by 9 bases, with 14 bases between. This CDR3 comprises 13 residues. Germline V lookup: CDR1 SGHTA, CDR2 FQGNSA. Using reference TRBV7-2 and TRBJ2-3 for the parts outside the CDR3, the full variable domain is GAGVSQSPSNKVTEKGKDVELRCDPISGHTALYWYRQSLGQGLEFLIYFQGNSAPDKSGLPSDRFSAERTGGSVSTLTIQRTQQEDSAVYLCASSSSFGETQYFGPGTRLTVL.

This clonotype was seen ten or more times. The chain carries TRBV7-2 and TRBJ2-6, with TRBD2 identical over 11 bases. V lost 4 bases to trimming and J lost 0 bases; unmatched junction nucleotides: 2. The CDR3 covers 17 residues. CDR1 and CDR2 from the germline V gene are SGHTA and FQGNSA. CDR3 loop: CASSSSGGNSGANVLTF. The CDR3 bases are TGTGCCAGCAGCTCTAGCGGGGGGAACTCTGGGGCCAACGTCCTGACTTTC.

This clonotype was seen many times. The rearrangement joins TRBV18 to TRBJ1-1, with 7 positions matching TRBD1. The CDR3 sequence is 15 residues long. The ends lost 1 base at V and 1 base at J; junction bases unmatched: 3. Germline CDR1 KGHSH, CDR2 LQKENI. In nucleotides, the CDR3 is TGTGCCAGCTCACCACAGGGGGCGAGGAACACTGAAGCTTTCTTT. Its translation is CASSPQGARNTEAFF.

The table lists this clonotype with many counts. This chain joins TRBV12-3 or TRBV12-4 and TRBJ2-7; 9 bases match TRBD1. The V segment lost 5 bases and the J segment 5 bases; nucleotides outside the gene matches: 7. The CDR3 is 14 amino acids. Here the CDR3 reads CASSPNRGPNEQYF. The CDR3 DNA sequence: TGTGCCAGCAGTCCTAACAGGGGGCCTAACGAGCAGTACTTC.

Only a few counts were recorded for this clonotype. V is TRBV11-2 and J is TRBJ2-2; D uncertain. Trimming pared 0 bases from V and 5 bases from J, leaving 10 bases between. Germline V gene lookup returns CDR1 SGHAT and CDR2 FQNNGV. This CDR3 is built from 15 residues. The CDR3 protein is CASSLDRSPTGELFF. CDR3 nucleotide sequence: TGTGCCAGCAGCTTAGATCGGAGCCCAACCGGGGAGCTGTTTTTT. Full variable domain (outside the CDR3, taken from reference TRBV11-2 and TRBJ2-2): EAGVAQSPRYKIIEKRQSVAFWCNPISGHATLYWYQQILGQGPKLLIQFQNNGVVDDSQLPKDRFSAERLKGVDSTLKIQPAKLEDSAVYLCASSLDRSPTGELFFGEGSRLTVL.

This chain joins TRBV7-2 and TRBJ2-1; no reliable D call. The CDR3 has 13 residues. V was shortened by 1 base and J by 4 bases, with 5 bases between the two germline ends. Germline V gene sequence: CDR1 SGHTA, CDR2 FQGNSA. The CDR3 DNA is TGTGCCAGCAGCTTAGTGGGGTACAATGAGCAGTTCTTC. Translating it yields CASSLVGYNEQFF.

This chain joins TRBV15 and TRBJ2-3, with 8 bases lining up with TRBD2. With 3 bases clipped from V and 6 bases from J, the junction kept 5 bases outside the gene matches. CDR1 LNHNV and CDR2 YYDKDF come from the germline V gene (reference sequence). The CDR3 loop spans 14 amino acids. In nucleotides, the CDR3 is TGTGCCACCAGCAGTGTAGCGGGGTATGATACGCAGTATTTT. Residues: CATSSVAGYDTQYF. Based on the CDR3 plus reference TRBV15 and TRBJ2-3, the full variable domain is DAMVIQNPRYQVTQFGKPVTLSCSQTLNHNVMYWYQQKSSQAPKLLFHYYDKDFNNEADTPDNFQSRRPNTSFCFLDIRSPGLGDTAMYLCATSSVAGYDTQYFGPGTRLTVL.

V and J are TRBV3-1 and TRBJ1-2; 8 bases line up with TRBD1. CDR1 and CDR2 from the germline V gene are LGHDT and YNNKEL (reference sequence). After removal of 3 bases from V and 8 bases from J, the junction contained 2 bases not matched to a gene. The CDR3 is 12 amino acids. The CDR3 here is CASSHGTGGYTF. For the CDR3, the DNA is TGTGCCAGCAGCCATGGGACAGGAGGCTACACCTTC.